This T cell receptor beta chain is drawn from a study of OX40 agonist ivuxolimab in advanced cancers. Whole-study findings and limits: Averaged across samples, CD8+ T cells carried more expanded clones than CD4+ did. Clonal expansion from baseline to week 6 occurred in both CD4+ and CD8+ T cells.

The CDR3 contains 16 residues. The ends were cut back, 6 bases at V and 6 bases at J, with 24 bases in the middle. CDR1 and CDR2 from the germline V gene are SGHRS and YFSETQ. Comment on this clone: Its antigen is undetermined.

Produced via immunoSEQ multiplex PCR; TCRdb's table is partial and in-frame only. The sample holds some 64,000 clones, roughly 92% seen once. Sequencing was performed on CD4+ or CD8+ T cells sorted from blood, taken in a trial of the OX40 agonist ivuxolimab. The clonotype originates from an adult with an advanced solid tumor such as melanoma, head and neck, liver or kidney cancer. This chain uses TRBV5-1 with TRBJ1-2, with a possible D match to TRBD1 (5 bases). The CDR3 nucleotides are TGCGCCAGCAAAATATTACCGGGACGGGGGTATGATGGCTACACCTTC. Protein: CASKILPGRGYDGYTF.